This T cell receptor beta chain was sequenced for a study of blood T cell repertoires in COVID-19. Whole-study context: Sample material is recorded as cDNA or gDNA derived from T cells, B-cell-depleted T cells, or PBMCs.

Per the study methods: From reference gene primer amplification, estimates of nucleated cell counts were derived. Profiling relied on immunoSEQ multiplex PCR, and the TCRdb table lists in-frame clones only, not all of them. V and J calls and clone size come straight from that table; D and trimming were deduced from the DNA. This table holds 50,000 to 70,000 clones, about nine tenths found once. This TCR derives from a human donor with active COVID-19. The donor label of this sample is uncertain. The sequenced sample was peripheral blood.

The CDR3, as DNA: TGTGCCAGCAGCTTAGTATCCTCCTACCTGTACGAGCAGTACTTC. Translated: CASSLVSSYLYEQYF. The chain uses TRBV7-2 and TRBJ2-7, with D uncertain. The length of the CDR3 is 15 residues. The V gene's germline CDR1 is SGHTA and CDR2 FQGNSA. V dropped 1 base and J dropped 4 bases, with 14 bases sitting between them.